The T cell receptor (beta chain) described here comes from a study of cytomegalovirus exposure and HLA in healthy donors. Germline CDR1 SGHTA, CDR2 FQGTGA. V lost 5 bases to trimming and J lost 3 bases; unmatched junction nucleotides: 6. The CDR3 spans 16 residues. PCR employed 60 Vbeta and 13 Jbeta primers. Some clones are missing from TCRdb's copy, which holds only in-frame ones; the method was immunoSEQ multiplex PCR. In the table there are under 110,000 clones, over 70% of which are singletons. Comment on this clone: Antigen: not known. Other DNA sequences of this sample code for an identical CDR3.

Study-level points and caveats: Per published reports, the classifier diagnosed cytomegalovirus status with high specificity and sensitivity. Owing to their indistinguishability, certain V segments, notably TRBV6-2 and TRBV6-3, were excluded. Among the CMV-associated chains, a few were confirmed in vitro as specific for CMV antigens.

Sequencing input: PBMCs. The chain has TRBV7-3 and TRBJ2-6, with TRBD2 matching over 8 bases. The clonotype comes from a male donor in good health and CMV-seropositive. For the CDR3, the DNA is TGTGCCAGCAGCCCCCGGGGGGGGCTTGGGGCCAACGTCCTGACTTTC. It is translated as CASSPRGGLGANVLTF.